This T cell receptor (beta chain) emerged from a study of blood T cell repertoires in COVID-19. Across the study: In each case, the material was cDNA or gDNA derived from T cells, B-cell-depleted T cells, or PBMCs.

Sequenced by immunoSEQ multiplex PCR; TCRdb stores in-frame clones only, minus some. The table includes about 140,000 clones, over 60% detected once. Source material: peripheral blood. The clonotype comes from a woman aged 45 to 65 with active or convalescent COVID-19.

Written as DNA, the CDR3 is TGCGCCAGCAGCGACAGGGGGCCCGGCGGCACTGAAGCTTTCTTT. It yields the protein CASSDRGPGGTEAFF. The chain joins TRBV5-1 to TRBJ1-1; 10 bases align to TRBD1. J was trimmed by 4 bases and V by 4 bases; bases with no gene match: 7. CDR3 length equals 15 residues. CDR1 and CDR2 from the germline V gene are SGHRS and YFSETQ.